These 21 T cell receptor beta chains share one sample of origin, sequenced in a study of spatial heterogeneity in lung cancer. The time point: sample taken at primary tumor resection. Antigens for these TCRs are unknown. Study-wide points: Higher tumor mutation counts went along with higher counts of expanded intratumoral alpha and beta TCRs.

TCRdb redid the calling of the 5' RACE reads with MiXCR, one entry per CDR3 protein. The repertoire includes fewer than 12,000 distinct CDR3 sequences, about an eighth of them detected once, and 35% to 45% sits in the top ten. This specimen was lung tumor tissue, taken at surgery. These receptors were taken from a male donor with early-stage non-small cell lung cancer.

This clonotype was recorded at least ten times. This chain joins TRBV14 and TRBJ2-3, with D unresolved. CDR1 and CDR2 (germline): SGHDN, FVKESK. V lost 1 base and J 5 bases, leaving 13 bases between the germline ends. The CDR3 consists of 15 residues. The CDR3 DNA sequence: TGTGCCAGCAGCCAAGTTGAGCGCGTGCAAGATACGCAGTATTTT. Amino acid sequence: CASSQVERVQDTQYF.

Of note for this clonotype: The junction does not match germline at one end; this may be a read error. The chain combines TRBV7-9 with TRBJ2-7; TRBD1 matches 7 bases. The CDR3 covers 13 residues. CDR1 is SEHNR and CDR2 is FQNEAQ in the germline V gene (reference sequence). The CDR3 spells CASSLYDREQADF. The DNA of the CDR3 is TGTGCCAGCAGCTTATACGACAGGGAGCAGGCCGACTTC.

This clonotype was counted many times. The genes are TRBV2 and TRBJ1-1; D gene ambiguous. Trimming pared 8 bases from V and 5 bases from J, leaving 9 bases between. The CDR3 runs to 11 residues. Germline loops: CDR1 SNHLY, CDR2 FYNNEI. The CDR3 DNA reads TGTGCCAGCGTCCGGGAAACTGAAGCTTTCTTT. It codes for CASVRETEAFF.

The sample holds many counts of this clonotype. V and J are TRBV7-8 and TRBJ1-6, with a weak D call TRBD1 (5 bases). Germline assignment: CDR1 SGHVS and CDR2 FQNEAQ. The CDR3 totals 16 residues. V was trimmed by 4 bases and J by 3 bases, leaving 13 bases between them. The CDR3 spells CASSWLAGNYNSPLHF. The CDR3, as DNA: TGTGCCAGCAGCTGGTTGGCAGGGAACTATAATTCACCCCTCCACTTT. Filled out from reference TRBV7-8 and TRBJ1-6, the complete variable domain reads GAGVSQSPRYKVAKRGQDVALRCDPISGHVSLFWYQQALGQGPEFLTYFQNEAQLDKSGLPSDRFFAERPEGSVSTLKIQRTQQEDSAVYLCASSWLAGNYNSPLHFGNGTRLTVT.

The chain joins TRBV20-1 to TRBJ1-1, with TRBD1 matching 10 bases. The CDR3 runs to 17 residues. V was clipped by 0 bases and J by 4 bases; unmatched bases: 11. Germline V gene sequence: CDR1 DFQATT, CDR2 SNEGSKA (reference sequence). The CDR3 loop reads CSAREIGTGVSGTEAFF. CDR3 bases: TGCAGTGCTAGAGAGATAGGGACAGGGGTATCTGGCACTGAAGCTTTCTTT.

This chain uses TRBV6-6 with TRBJ2-5, with 8 nucleotides matching TRBD2. CDR1 and CDR2 from the germline V gene are MNHNY and SVGAGI (reference sequence). After removal of 6 bases from V and 5 bases from J, the junction contained 5 bases not matched to a gene. CDR3 length: 13 residues. CDR3 amino acids: CASRTGGVETQYF. CDR3 DNA sequence: TGTGCCAGCAGGACGGGGGGGGTTGAGACCCAGTACTTC.

Comment on this clonotype: Germline and junction disagree at one end, which may indicate a read error. The chain employs TRBV7-2 and TRBJ1-6; the D is unclear. This CDR3 has 15 residues. The V gene's germline CDR1 is SGHTA and CDR2 FQGNSA. CDR3 DNA: TGTGCCAGCACCTTACAGCCTTCCCCTAATTCACCCCTCCACTTT. Encoded protein: CASTLQPSPNSPLHF.

This clonotype appeared many times. This rearrangement joins TRBV28 to TRBJ2-7, with 9 positions matching TRBD1. CDR1 is MDHEN, CDR2 SYDVKM, per germline. Losses at the gene ends were 2 bases for V and 1 base for J; bases not matched to a gene: 3. This CDR3 comprises 15 residues. CDR3 nucleotide sequence: TGTGCCAGCAGTTTACTCGGGACAGGGTCCTACGAGCAGTACTTC. As protein: CASSLLGTGSYEQYF.

This clonotype was detected a few times. V is TRBV28 and J is TRBJ2-1; TRBD2 matches at 11 bases. Trimming removed 7 bases from V and 12 bases from J; junction bases left unmatched: 14. CDR1 and CDR2 from the germline V gene are MDHEN and SYDVKM. The CDR3 covers 15 residues. The CDR3 DNA reads as TGTGCCAGCACCACGACTAGCGGGGCCCCAAGGGGGCAGTTCTTC. This translates into CASTTTSGAPRGQFF.

Of note for this clonotype: Sequence at one end of the junction differs from germline and may be a read error. The chain joins TRBV27 to TRBJ2-2, with 8 nucleotides matching TRBD1. This CDR3 is 15 amino acids long. Germline lookup yields CDR1 MNHEY and CDR2 SMNVEV (reference sequence). CDR3 residues: CASSSLTGVTGELSF. CDR3 sequence (DNA): TGTGCCAGCAGTTCGTTGACAGGGGTCACCGGGGAGCTGTCTTTT.

This clonotype was picked up many times. The chain employs TRBV7-2 and TRBJ1-5, with D unclear. Trimming removed 1 base at V and 0 bases at J, with 7 bases between. Looked up from germline, CDR1 is SGHTA and CDR2 is FQGNSA. CDR3 size: 15 residues. In DNA, the CDR3 is TGTGCCAGCAGCTTAGTACACCTTAGCAATCAGCCCCAGCATTTT. It translates to CASSLVHLSNQPQHF.

The rearrangement joins TRBV4-2 to TRBJ2-5; D assignment may be TRBD1 or TRBD2 (6 bases each). Between the trimmed V and J ends, which lost 1 base and 0 bases, there was a span of 9 bases. The CDR3 consists of 15 residues. Per the germline V gene, CDR1 is LGHNA and CDR2 is YNFKEQ. In nucleotides, the CDR3 is TGTGCCAGCAGCCAAGGAGGGGGGTACCAAGAGACCCAGTACTTC. It encodes CASSQGGGYQETQYF.

This clonotype was counted ten times or more. V usage is TRBV27 and J usage is TRBJ2-1; D is perhaps TRBD2 (6 bases). The germline gives CDR1 MNHEY, CDR2 SMNVEV (reference sequence). The CDR3 contains 15 residues. Trimming pared 4 bases from V and 4 bases from J, leaving 14 bases between. The CDR3 DNA is TGTGCCAGCAGTTCCGTGGCGGGGAGATACAATGAGCAGTTCTTC. Its protein product is CASSSVAGRYNEQFF.

This chain joins TRBV7-2 and TRBJ2-5, with unresolved D. The CDR3 totals 13 residues. CDR1 SGHTA and CDR2 FQGNSA come from the germline V gene. Trimming stripped 1 base from V and 3 bases from J, with 6 bases between. DNA for the CDR3: TGTGCCAGCAGCTTAGAAGCGAAAGAGACCCAGTACTTC. Translating it yields CASSLEAKETQYF.

This clonotype was seen only a few times. The V call is TRBV29-1, the J call TRBJ2-3, with D perhaps TRBD1 (5 bases). The CDR3 contains 14 residues. With 0 bases removed from V and 1 base from J, the gap between germline ends came to 8 bases. The germline CDR1 and CDR2 sequences are SQVTM and ANQGSEA. The CDR3 nucleotides are TGCAGCGTTGAAGATTTACAGGGCACAGATACGCAGTATTTT. Translated: CSVEDLQGTDTQYF.

The V and J genes are TRBV28 and TRBJ2-3, with TRBD1 identical over 7 bases. CDR1 and CDR2 from the germline V gene are MDHEN and SYDVKM. The CDR3 loop spans 15 amino acids. Losses at the gene ends were 2 bases for V and 0 bases for J; bases not matched to a gene: 2. The CDR3 loop reads CASSLRQGSTDTQYF. For the CDR3, the DNA is TGTGCCAGCAGTTTAAGACAGGGTAGCACAGATACGCAGTATTTT.

This clonotype appeared a few times. The chain carries TRBV24-1 and TRBJ1-4, with D perhaps matching TRBD1 (5 bases). The CDR3 is 16 amino acids. The ends were cut back, 3 bases at V and 0 bases at J, with 10 bases in the middle. Germline V lookup: CDR1 KGHDR, CDR2 SFDVKD. In DNA, the CDR3 is TGTGCCACCAGTGATCCTACAGGAGCAACTAATGAAAAACTGTTTTTT. This translates into CATSDPTGATNEKLFF.

This clonotype has a count of ten or more. The chain is built from TRBV21-1 and TRBJ2-5. TRBV21-1 is tagged as a pseudogene. There are 11 residues in the CDR3. CDR3 loop: CAISDPETQYF. The CDR3 coding sequence is TGTGCCATCAGCGATCCAGAGACCCAGTACTTC.

This clonotype is classed as medium-sized. The chain uses TRBV20-1 and TRBJ2-1; 7 bases align to TRBD1. CDR3 length: 14 amino acids. V dropped 6 bases and J dropped 4; count of bases not matched to a gene: 9. Germline CDR1 reads DFQATT; CDR2 reads SNEGSKA (reference sequence). The CDR3 here is CSATTPTGYNEQFF. CDR3 DNA sequence: TGCAGTGCAACCACCCCGACAGGGTACAATGAGCAGTTCTTC.

The chain joins TRBV7-2 to TRBJ1-2; D is perhaps TRBD1 (5 bases). The CDR3 totals 16 residues. CDR1 is SGHTA, CDR2 FQGNSA, per germline. Trimming left V 1 base short and J 1 base short, with 13 bases between. The CDR3 DNA is TGTGCCAGCAGCTTAGGGGGCGGTAGATTTAACTATGGCTACACCTTC. Residues: CASSLGGGRFNYGYTF.

This rearrangement joins TRBV20-1 to TRBJ2-7; 12 bases align to TRBD1. With V trimmed by 6 bases and J by 5 bases, 5 bases remained unmatched. The CDR3 is 13 residues long. Germline assignment: CDR1 DFQATT and CDR2 SNEGSKA (reference sequence). CDR3 in DNA: TGCAGTGCACCCGGGACAGGGGGCCACGAGCAGTACTTC. This codes for CSAPGTGGHEQYF.